A selection of T cell receptor beta chains follows, all from one sample in a study of blood T cell repertoires in COVID-19. Sequencing was performed with immunoSEQ multiplex PCR; in TCRdb, only in-frame clones are kept and a portion is missing. The sample yields under 300,000 clones, 86% seen once. The source material was peripheral blood. The receptors were sampled from a woman aged 70-85 years with COVID-19, enrolled during active disease. Both conserved end residues are part of each CDR3. A D gene is named only where the DNA matches it firmly. A row's size may be missing; if present it is once, few, many or a size class.

d_call j_call clone_size v_call cdr3_nt cdr3_aa
TRBD2 TRBJ2-2 . TRBV7-9 TGTGCCAGCAGTTCCGGACTAGCGGGGAACACCGGGGAGCTGTTTTTT CASSSGLAGNTGELFF
. TRBJ1-6 . TRBV7-2 TGTGCCAGCAGCTTACAGACAGATTATAATTCACCCCTCCACTTT CASSLQTDYNSPLHF
TRBD1 TRBJ2-7 . TRBV28 TGTGCCATTGGGGCCCCGGGACAGGCGAGCGAGCAGTACTTC CAIGAPGQASEQYF
TRBD1 TRBJ2-3 . TRBV3-1/TRBV3-2 TGTGCCAGCAGCGCTGGTGGGACAGGGCGGACAGATACGCAGTATTTT CASSAGGTGRTDTQYF
. TRBJ1-1 . TRBV6-5 TGTGCCAGCAGAGTTTACCGGGTGAACACTGAAGCTTTCTTT CASRVYRVNTEAFF
. TRBJ2-2 . TRBV6-1 TGTGCCAGCAGTGAAGAAGGGGGTCCCGGGGAGCTGTTTTTT CASSEEGGPGELFF
. TRBJ2-7 . TRBV7-2 TGTGCCAGCAGCTTAGGCAGGGTACCAAACGAGCAGTACTTC CASSLGRVPNEQYF
TRBD1 TRBJ1-2 . TRBV27 TGTGCCAGCGCCCCCCGGGACAGGGGGCCCCTCGGCTATGGCTACACCTTC CASAPRDRGPLGYGYTF
. TRBJ1-2 once TRBV27 TGTGCCAGCAGTTCCTGGCGGGACGACATGGGCTACACCTTC CASSSWRDDMGYTF
TRBD1 TRBJ1-2 . TRBV5-1 TGCGCCAGCAGCTCAAATGGACAGGCTAACTATGGCTACACCTTC CASSSNGQANYGYTF
. TRBJ1-1 once TRBV28 TGTGCCAGCCGGGGCAGGGGCCGGGGTGAAGCTTTCTTT CASRGRGRGEAFF
. TRBJ1-1 . TRBV11-2 TGTGCCAGCAACTTGGGGGGGTCGAACACTGAAGCTTTCTTT CASNLGGSNTEAFF
TRBD2 TRBJ2-1 . TRBV24-1 TGTGCCACCAGTGATCCTAGCGGGGGTGTCTACAATGAGCAGTTCTTC CATSDPSGGVYNEQFF
TRBD2 TRBJ2-3 . TRBV9 TGTGCCAGCAGCGCCGGGGGGGCGGGAGATACGCAGTATTTT CASSAGGAGDTQYF
. TRBJ1-2 . TRBV2 TGTGCCAGCAACGAGGGACGGACAGAGGGAAGTGGCTACACCTTC CASNEGRTEGSGYTF
TRBD2 TRBJ2-1 . TRBV3-1/TRBV3-2 TGTGCCAGCAGCCAAGTTTTGACTAGCGGGGGGTCAGACAATGAGCAGTTCTTC CASSQVLTSGGSDNEQFF
TRBD2 TRBJ2-1 . TRBV15 TGTGCCACCGATAACGGGGGGGGTTCCTACAATGAGCAGTTCTTC CATDNGGGSYNEQFF
TRBD2 TRBJ2-2 . TRBV19 TGTGCCAGTAGTATAACGGGGGGGACACGACCCGGGGAGCTGTTTTTT CASSITGGTRPGELFF
TRBD1 TRBJ2-5 . TRBV14 TGTGCCAGTCCCGACAGGGTGAGAGAGACCCAGTACTTC CASPDRVRETQYF
TRBD1 TRBJ1-5 . TRBV7-9 TGTGCCAGCAGCCCTGGGACAGCCCCGCATCAGCCCCAGCATTTT CASSPGTAPHQPQHF
TRBD2 TRBJ2-2 once TRBV3-1/TRBV3-2 TGTGCCAGTGGTAGGACTAGCAAGAACACCGGGGAGCTGTTTTTT CASGRTSKNTGELFF
. TRBJ2-3 . TRBV6-5 TGTGCCAGCAGTTACTCGACGACAGGTGGCACAGATACGCAGTATTTT CASSYSTTGGTDTQYF
. TRBJ2-7 . TRBV6-6 TGTGCCAGCAGTTACTCGGATTCAGGGCTATACGAGCAGTACTTC CASSYSDSGLYEQYF
. TRBJ1-1 . TRBV29-1 TGCAGCGTTTGGGTATCGGGGTTGAACACTGAAGCTTTCTTT CSVWVSGLNTEAFF
TRBD1 TRBJ1-2 . TRBV5-4 TGTGCCAGCAGCTTCGACAGGGCTTCCTATGGCTACACCTTC CASSFDRASYGYTF
TRBD1 TRBJ1-1 . TRBV18 TGTGCCAGCTCACGACAGGGGGACTCTGAAGCTTTCTTT CASSRQGDSEAFF
. TRBJ2-7 . TRBV7-2 TGTGCCAGCAGCTTAGAAACAGGGCCGACCTACGAGCAGTACTTC CASSLETGPTYEQYF
. TRBJ1-5 . TRBV6-1 TGTGCCAGCAGTGACAATCCGCCCCAGCATTTT CASSDNPPQHF
TRBD1 TRBJ2-7 . TRBV7-9 TGTGCCAGCAGCTCACCGACAGGGATGCTTTACGAGCAGTACTTC CASSSPTGMLYEQYF
. TRBJ1-2 . TRBV21-1 TGTGCCAGCAGCCCCCAGGGAAGGGATGGCTACACCTTC CASSPQGRDGYTF
. TRBJ2-5 . TRBV5-1 TGCGCCAGCAGAGCTTGGCGGGGTGAAGAGACCCAGTACTTC CASRAWRGEETQYF
TRBD1 TRBJ1-1 once TRBV6-5 TGTGCCATTACGGGACAGGGCCCGAACACTGAAGCTTTCTTT CAITGQGPNTEAFF
. TRBJ2-2 . TRBV28 TGTGCCAGTAAGGCAGGGGTTAACACCGGGGAGCTGTTTTTT CASKAGVNTGELFF
. TRBJ1-2 . TRBV4-3 TGCGCCAGCAGCTCAGATACGCGGGGCTACACCTTC CASSSDTRGYTF
TRBD1 TRBJ2-2 few TRBV11-2 TGTGCCAGCAGCTTACCCGGACAGGGAAGGGAGCTGTTTTTT CASSLPGQGRELFF
TRBD1 TRBJ2-5 . TRBV18 TGTGCCAGCTCACCCGGACAGGGGGCGTGGGAGACCCAGTACTTC CASSPGQGAWETQYF
TRBD2 TRBJ2-3 . TRBV7-3 TGTGCCAGCAGCTTGACTAGCGGGGGCCTCGATACGCAGTATTTT CASSLTSGGLDTQYF
TRBD2 TRBJ2-2 . TRBV7-2 TGTGCCAGCAGCTTAGGACTAGCGGCCGGGGAGCTGTTTTTT CASSLGLAAGELFF
TRBD1 TRBJ2-6 . TRBV4-1 TGCGCCAGCAGCCAACAGGGACAGGGATCGGCTGGGGCCAACGTCCTGACTTTC CASSQQGQGSAGANVLTF
. TRBJ2-7 . TRBV14 TGTGCCAGCAGCTTAAGGGGTTTGATTTACGAGCAGTACTTC CASSLRGLIYEQYF
TRBD1 TRBJ2-2 . TRBV27 TGTGCCAGCAGTCCAGGAGGGACAGGGGGACCCGGGGAGCTGTTTTTT CASSPGGTGGPGELFF
TRBD1 TRBJ1-2 . TRBV6-6 TGTGCCAGCAGTTACAGTGTAGGGGGCTCTGGCTACACCTTC CASSYSVGGSGYTF
. TRBJ2-7 . TRBV24-1 TGTGCCACCAGTGATGCGGGCTATGAGCAGTACTTC CATSDAGYEQYF
. TRBJ2-7 . TRBV5-6 TGTGCCAGCAGCGAGACCTACGAGCAGTACTTC CASSETYEQYF
TRBD1 TRBJ2-7 . TRBV29-1 TGCAGCGTTGGTTGGGACAGGGGATACAACGAGCAGTACTTC CSVGWDRGYNEQYF
TRBD1 TRBJ2-3 . TRBV5-1 TGCGCCAGCAGCTTCATTCGGACAGGGGGCACAGATACGCAGTATTTT CASSFIRTGGTDTQYF